Following are 13 T cell receptor beta chains from one sample sequenced in a study of CD8+CD57+ T cells in acquired aplastic anemia. The TCR beta profiling, which covered VDJ combination and CDR3 sequence, was carried out using genomic DNA as the template. MiXCR, run by TCRdb on the reads, gives a single entry per CDR3 protein. This table holds some 42,000 distinct CDR3 sequences, about 70% found once. Sequenced input: sorted CD4+, CD8+, or CD8+CD57+ T cells (not recorded which) from PBMCs. These receptor sequences come from a human donor in good health, serving as a control.

This clonotype is medium-sized by share. The rearrangement links TRBV9 to TRBJ2-7; 9 nucleotides agree with TRBD1. Germline CDR1 SGDLS, CDR2 YYNGEE. J lost 1 base, V lost 4 bases, and 3 bases had no gene match. CDR3 length: 14 residues. The DNA for the CDR3 is TGTGCCAGCAGCCCCGGGACAGGGTCCTACGAGCAGTACTTC. Residues: CASSPGTGSYEQYF.

The chain employs TRBV18 and TRBJ2-7, with 7 bases aligning to TRBD1. Germline lookup yields CDR1 KGHSH and CDR2 LQKENI. The trim removed 2 bases at V and 0 bases at J, leaving 10 bases unmatched. This CDR3 is built from 17 residues. The CDR3 DNA reads as TGTGCCAGCTCACCAAGGGACAGCCACACATACTCCTACGAGCAGTACTTC. Translation gives CASSPRDSHTYSYEQYF.

The sample holds one count of this clonotype. Being one base from a much bigger clone, this may be a read error. The J gene is TRBJ2-3, the V gene TRBV6-1; 15 positions agree with TRBD2. The CDR3 loop spans 17 amino acids. V shed 7 bases, J shed 5 bases, and the junction held 10 bases outside the gene matches. Germline loops: CDR1 MNHNS, CDR2 SASEGT. CDR3 amino acids: CASTSRTSGGVGDTQYF. The CDR3 nucleotides read TGTGCCAGCACCTCCAGGACTAGCGGGGGGGTTGGAGATACGCAGTATTTT.

The chain is built from TRBV15 and TRBJ1-1, with D hard to call. This CDR3 region has 14 residues. From germline, CDR1 is LNHNV and CDR2 YYDKDF (reference sequence). Trimming stripped 9 bases from V and 4 bases from J, with 18 bases between. CDR3 DNA: TGTGCCACAAGGGAGGGAAAGGTTGGCACTGAAGCTTTCTTT. Protein product: CATREGKVGTEAFF.

This sequence joins TRBV29-1 and TRBJ2-1; D is ambiguous. Per the germline V gene, CDR1 is SQVTM and CDR2 is ANQGSEA. With 4 bases removed from V and 10 bases from J, the gap between germline ends came to 14 bases. The CDR3 spans 12 residues. CDR3: CSVVDLGSEQFF. The CDR3 DNA follows: TGCAGCGTTGTAGACCTCGGGTCAGAGCAGTTCTTC.

The genes are TRBV7-9 and TRBJ1-6; a possible D gene is TRBD1 (5 bases). The germline gives CDR1 SEHNR, CDR2 FQNEAQ (reference sequence). Trimming cost V 0 bases and J 11 bases, with 14 bases left between them. This CDR3 region has 15 residues. CDR3 sequence (DNA): TGTGCCAGCAGCTTAGCCGGGGGGATCGGGCCACCCCTCCACTTT. Translation: CASSLAGGIGPPLHF.

This clonotype has at least ten counts. The rearrangement links TRBV6-5 to TRBJ2-2; 9 bases agree with TRBD2. Trimming cost V 0 bases and J 7 bases; bases outside gene matches: 6. CDR1 is MNHEY and CDR2 is SVGAGI in the germline V gene. The CDR3 has 16 residues. The CDR3 loop reads CASSYSPSGAGGELFF. CDR3 bases: TGTGCCAGCAGTTACTCGCCTAGCGGGGCGGGCGGGGAGCTGTTTTTT.

In this sample, this clonotype turned up many times. In DNA form, the CDR3 reads TGTGCCAGCAGTTTAAGGACAGGCCGACTGAATAACTATGGCTACACCTTC. Translating gives CASSLRTGRLNNYGYTF. This rearrangement joins TRBV7-4 to TRBJ1-2; TRBD1 agrees at 7 bases. The V gene end was trimmed by 6 bases and the J gene end by 1 base; junction bases not matched to a gene: 14. This CDR3 comprises 17 residues. Germline CDR1 SGHVT, CDR2 SQSDAQ.

The genes are TRBV13 and TRBJ2-5, with a weak D call TRBD2 (5 bases). This CDR3 has 14 residues. Trimming removed 5 bases from V and 3 bases from J, with 13 bases in between. Germline lookup yields CDR1 PRHDT and CDR2 FYEKMQ (reference sequence). The CDR3 DNA reads as TGTGCCAGCAGCACCACGGACGGGGAAGAGACCCAGTACTTC. It is translated as CASSTTDGEETQYF.

A few counts support this clonotype. The chain combines TRBV5-1 with TRBJ2-7; 10 bases match TRBD1. J was trimmed by 6 bases and V by 0 bases; bases with no gene match: 3. The germline CDR1 and CDR2 sequences are SGHRS and YFSETQ. The CDR3 is 14 residues long. The CDR3 region has the DNA TGCGCCAGCAGCTTGGGACAGGGGGCCGCCGAGCAGTACTTC. The encoded protein is CASSLGQGAAEQYF.

V is TRBV7-6 and J is TRBJ1-1; TRBD1 aligns across 11 bases. Per the germline V gene, CDR1 is SGHVS and CDR2 is FNYEAQ. Losses at the gene ends were 5 bases for V and 0 bases for J; bases not matched to a gene: 20. The CDR3 has 21 residues. The CDR3 DNA follows: TGTGCCAGCAGCCCCAAACCCGGGACAGGGGGAAACACCGACCTGAACACTGAAGCTTTCTTT. It specifies CASSPKPGTGGNTDLNTEAFF.

The CDR3 protein is CSASPGGLSYEQYF. In DNA, the CDR3 is TGCAGTGCTAGCCCGGGGGGCCTATCCTACGAGCAGTACTTC. V is TRBV20-1 and J is TRBJ2-7; TRBD2 might be the D (7 bases). Trimming stripped 3 bases from V and 1 base from J, with 13 bases between. Germline V gene data show CDR1 as DFQATT and CDR2 as SNEGSKA (reference sequence). This CDR3 region has 14 residues.

The J gene is TRBJ1-1, the V gene TRBV7-6; TRBD1 might be the D (6 bases). The CDR3 covers 15 residues. The germline V gene encodes CDR1 SGHVS and CDR2 FNYEAQ. V lost 1 base, J lost 4 bases, and 13 bases lay in between. CDR3 loop: CASSLEGGRVTEAFF. Here the CDR3 DNA reads TGTGCCAGCAGCTTAGAAGGGGGGAGGGTCACTGAAGCTTTCTTT.